This T cell receptor beta chain was profiled in a study of CXCR3-negative and CXCR3-positive naive CD8 T cells. The CDR3 has 15 amino acids. Germline-derived CDR1 and CDR2 are MDHEN and SYDVKM. A note on this clonotype: Antigen: not known.

UMI-labeled TRB cDNA libraries were prepared by 5' RACE. TCRdb re-called the 5' RACE reads, yielding one record per CDR3 amino acid sequence without DNA. The table lists over 150,000 distinct CDR3 sequences. Naive CD8+ T cells displayed a CD45RO-CCR7+CD27+CD95- phenotype. Study-level results: Diversity was high in both naive subsets and much lower in memory cells. Comparison of naive subsets found surface CD5 to be comparable, and TCR strength was inferred on the basis of TRB CDR3 properties. Memory cells showed distinct TRBV-TRBJ patterns, while the two naive subsets matched. Relative to CXCR3-negative naive cells, CXCR3-positive naive cells had more hydrophobic TRB CDR3s.

The gene calls are TRBV28 and TRBJ2-2; the D call from TCRdb, TRBD1, cannot be confirmed without DNA. The sequenced material came from naive CXCR3+ CD8+ T cells from blood. The subset was: CD45RO-CCR7+CD27+CD95- naive CD8+ T cells expressing CXCR3 (TNR3+). The TCR was taken from a human donor in good health. Some clones in this sample may be carry-over from other donors' samples. CDR3 protein: CASSPFTQGTGELFF.